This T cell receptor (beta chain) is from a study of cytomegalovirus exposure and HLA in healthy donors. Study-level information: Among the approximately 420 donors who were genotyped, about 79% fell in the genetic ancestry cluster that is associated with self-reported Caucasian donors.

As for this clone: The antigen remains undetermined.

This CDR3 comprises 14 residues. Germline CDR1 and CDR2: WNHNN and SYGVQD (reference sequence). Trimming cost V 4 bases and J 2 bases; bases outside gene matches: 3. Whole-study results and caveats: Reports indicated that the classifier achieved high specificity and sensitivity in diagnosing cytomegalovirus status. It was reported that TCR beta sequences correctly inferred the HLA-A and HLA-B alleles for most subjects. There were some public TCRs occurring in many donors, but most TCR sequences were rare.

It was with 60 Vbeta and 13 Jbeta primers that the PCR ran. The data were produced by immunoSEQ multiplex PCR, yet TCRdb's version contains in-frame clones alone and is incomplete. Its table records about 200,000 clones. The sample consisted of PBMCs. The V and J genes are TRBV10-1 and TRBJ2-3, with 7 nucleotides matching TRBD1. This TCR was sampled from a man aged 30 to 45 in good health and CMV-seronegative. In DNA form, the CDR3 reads TGCGCCAGCAGTGGGGGACAGCACACAGATACGCAGTATTTT. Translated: CASSGGQHTDTQYF.